Sequencing of this T cell receptor (beta chain) was carried out in a study of cytomegalovirus exposure and HLA in healthy donors. Germline CDR1 and CDR2: LNHDA and SQIVND (reference sequence). The V segment lost 6 bases and the J segment 9 bases; nucleotides outside the gene matches: 22. This CDR3 contains 18 residues. General study findings and limits: In vitro experiments confirmed that a few CMV-associated chains were specific for CMV antigens. Available immune exposure information was restricted to CMV serostatus only. In a later analysis, TCR beta V- and J-gene trimming showed a link to a missense DCLRE1C variant.

Primers: 60 Vbeta forward and 13 Jbeta reverse. TCRdb's table, derived via immunoSEQ multiplex PCR, lists solely in-frame clones and lacks some. The table has over 70,000 clones, less than 75% seen once; the top ten hold under 2.5%. As for this clone: Its specificity is not known.

The specimen was PBMCs. The clonotype was recovered from a man aged 30 to 45 in good health and CMV-seronegative. This chain joins TRBV19 and TRBJ1-5, with 8 nucleotides matching TRBD1. In DNA, the CDR3 is TGTGCCAGTAGCACCTGGGACAGGAGCTCAAGACCCCCGACGCCCCAGCATTTT. This codes for CASSTWDRSSRPPTPQHF.